The 31 T cell receptor beta chains presented below share a single source sample, sequenced in a study of CD8 T cells in Susac syndrome. After extraction with the RNeasy kit, roughly 0.45 to 1 ug of the RNA was reverse transcribed using random hexamers. TCRdb reprocessed the immunoSEQ multiplex PCR reads with MiXCR, giving one entry per CDR3 protein. The sample has around 50,000 distinct CDR3 sequences; around 92% are singletons. Sequencing was done on a sample of CD8+ T cells from PBMCs. The source of these receptors is a human donor in good health.

The rearrangement links TRBV27 to TRBJ1-2, with D possibly matching TRBD1 (6 bases). Germline loops: CDR1 MNHEY, CDR2 SMNVEV (reference sequence). V was pared by 2 bases and J by 4 bases, with 17 bases between. This CDR3 spans 16 amino acids. The CDR3 loop is CASSLKGGHRSYGYTF. DNA of the CDR3: TGTGCCAGCAGTTTAAAAGGGGGACACCGATCCTATGGCTACACCTTC.

The chain has TRBV12-3 or TRBV12-4 and TRBJ2-1, with 11 bases fitting TRBD2. CDR3 size: 14 residues. V trimming: 5 bases; J trimming: 9 bases; junction bases outside the gene matches: 6. Written as DNA, the CDR3 is TGTGCCAGCAGTGGTAGCGGGAGGGTATTTGAGCAGTTCTTC. This encodes CASSGSGRVFEQFF.

The count of this clonotype is one. The chain joins TRBV5-1 to TRBJ2-7, with a weak D call TRBD1 (5 bases). The CDR3 extends over 14 amino acids. The V gene lost 3 bases and the J gene lost 1 base, with 11 bases spanning the gap. CDR1 and CDR2 from the germline V gene are SGHRS and YFSETQ. The CDR3 protein is CASSYDSSSYEQYF. CDR3 DNA sequence: TGCGCCAGCAGCTACGACAGTTCTTCCTACGAGCAGTACTTC.

The chain joins TRBV7-9 to TRBJ1-5; possible D gene TRBD1, 5 bases. V was cut by 0 bases and J by 4 bases, with 13 bases left in between. CDR1 and CDR2 (germline): SEHNR, FQNEAQ (reference sequence). This CDR3 contains 16 residues. CDR3 bases: TGTGCCAGCAGCTTAGCCGGGACGGGGAAAAATCAGCCCCAGCATTTT. Translation gives CASSLAGTGKNQPQHF.

This chain links TRBV7-8 with TRBJ2-1; 11 bases fit TRBD2. CDR3 length equals 17 residues. The V and J ends lost 3 bases and 5 bases, in that order; junction bases with no gene match: 9. Germline V lookup: CDR1 SGHVS, CDR2 FQNEAQ. Written as DNA, the CDR3 is TGTGCCAGCAGCTTCGCCTTAGCGGGAGGGTTCAACAATGAGCAGTTCTTC. Translating gives CASSFALAGGFNNEQFF.

This clonotype was seen a few times. The rearrangement links TRBV7-8 to TRBJ2-3; tentative D call: TRBD1 (5 bases). Germline V CDR1 and CDR2: SGHVS, FQNEAQ. The CDR3 is 15 amino acids. V was pared by 5 bases and J by 2 bases, with 14 bases between. The CDR3 region is CASSVQAHTTDTQYF. CDR3 nucleotide sequence: TGTGCCAGCAGCGTACAGGCTCACACCACAGATACGCAGTATTTT.

The chain recombines TRBV29-1 with TRBJ2-1; D uncertain. The CDR3 runs 15 residues. V lost 0 bases to trimming and J lost 0 bases, with 9 bases between them. Germline CDR1 SQVTM, CDR2 ANQGSEA. This CDR3 is CSVEDAHSSYNEQFF. The CDR3 nucleotides read TGCAGCGTTGAAGATGCGCACAGCTCCTACAATGAGCAGTTCTTC.

The chain is built from TRBV27 and TRBJ2-7, with D tentatively TRBD1 (6 bases). The CDR3 totals 13 residues. V lost 4 bases and J lost 3, with 10 bases in between. In germline, CDR1 is MNHEY, CDR2 SMNVEV (reference sequence). This CDR3 is CASSYRVLYEQYF. CDR3 nucleotides: TGTGCCAGCAGTTACAGGGTCCTCTACGAGCAGTACTTC.

The chain recombines TRBV7-9 with TRBJ2-5; D is ambiguous. Germline CDR1 reads SEHNR; CDR2 reads FQNEAQ (reference sequence). The CDR3 consists of 14 residues. V shed 5 bases and J shed 3 bases, with 13 bases lying between them. DNA of the CDR3: TGTGCCAGCAGCGACCCCGGTGGCAAAGAGACCCAGTACTTC. Translated, it gives CASSDPGGKETQYF. Combining the CDR3 with reference TRBV7-9 and TRBJ2-5 gives the whole variable domain DTGVSQNPRHKITKRGQNVTFRCDPISEHNRLYWYRQTLGQGPEFLTYFQNEAQLEKSRLLSDRFSAERPKGSFSTLEIQRTEQGDSAMYLCASSDPGGKETQYFGPGTRLLVL.

V and J are TRBV4-1 and TRBJ2-7; 9 positions agree with TRBD1. The CDR3 is 14 residues long. With 3 bases clipped from V and 6 bases from J, the junction kept 6 bases outside the gene matches. CDR1 and CDR2 from the germline V gene are MGHRA and YSYEKL. The CDR3 region has the DNA TGCGCCAGCAGCCATGGGGACAGGGAGCGCGAGCAGTACTTC. Translation: CASSHGDREREQYF.

V gene TRBV5-4 combines with J gene TRBJ1-1, with D possibly being TRBD1 (6 bases). There are 14 residues in the CDR3. Looked up from germline, CDR1 is SGHNT and CDR2 is YYREEE (reference sequence). With 5 bases removed from V and 4 bases from J, the gap between germline ends came to 15 bases. CDR3 region: CASSVQGGGTEAFF. CDR3 coding DNA: TGTGCCAGCAGTGTACAGGGAGGGGGCACTGAAGCTTTCTTT.

The chain carries TRBV30 and TRBJ2-1; D gene ambiguous. Germline values: CDR1 GTSNPN, CDR2 SVGIG (reference sequence). Trimming pared 0 bases from V and 1 base from J, leaving 10 bases between. CDR3 length: 15 residues. CDR3 DNA: TGTGCCTGGAGTGTACCTCGCGAATCCTACAATGAGCAGTTCTTC. It yields the protein CAWSVPRESYNEQFF.

This clonotype showed up just once. This rearrangement joins TRBV10-3 to TRBJ2-3; TRBD2 matches 9 bases. Germline assignment: CDR1 ENHRY and CDR2 SYGVKD. This CDR3 contains 18 residues. The trim removed 6 bases at V and 2 bases at J, leaving 15 bases unmatched. CDR3 protein: CAIRVEEALAGYTDTQYF. The CDR3, as DNA: TGTGCCATCAGAGTAGAAGAAGCGCTAGCGGGATACACAGATACGCAGTATTTT.

The chain carries TRBV30 and TRBJ1-2; TRBD1 might be the D (5 bases). V dropped 1 base and J dropped 4 bases, with 7 bases sitting between them. Per the germline V gene, CDR1 is GTSNPN and CDR2 is SVGIG (reference sequence). CDR3 length equals 12 residues. The CDR3 DNA follows: TGTGCCTGGAGTGGACAGACCTATGGCTACACCTTC. The encoded protein is CAWSGQTYGYTF.

The V gene is TRBV6-2 or TRBV6-3, the J gene TRBJ2-1, with 7 bases matching TRBD2. The trim removed 1 base at V and 0 bases at J, leaving 18 bases unmatched. The germline gives CDR1 MNHEY, CDR2 SVGEGT. CDR3 length: 21 amino acids. The DNA of the CDR3 is TGTGCCAGCAGTTACTGGGCCCCTGGGGCTAGCGGCCTTAGCTCCTACAATGAGCAGTTCTTC. It is translated as CASSYWAPGASGLSSYNEQFF.

In its sample, this clonotype was seen once. The chain uses TRBV20-1 and TRBJ2-1, with 11 positions matching TRBD2. V trimming: 1 base; J trimming: 6 bases; junction bases outside the gene matches: 5. Germline-derived CDR1 and CDR2 are DFQATT and SNEGSKA (reference sequence). The CDR3 consists of 15 residues. CDR3 region: CSARVLAGASNEQFF. In DNA, the CDR3 is TGCAGTGCTAGAGTACTAGCGGGAGCGAGCAATGAGCAGTTCTTC.

The chain employs TRBV3-1 and TRBJ2-1; D unclear. Per the germline V gene, CDR1 is LGHDT and CDR2 is YNNKEL (reference sequence). Between the trimmed V and J ends, which lost 2 bases and 5 bases, there was a span of 10 bases. CDR3 length: 14 residues. Here the CDR3 DNA reads TGTGCCAGCAGCCAACCAGACGAAAACAATGAGCAGTTCTTC. This translates into CASSQPDENNEQFF.

CDR3 residues: CASSLLTGAAWRTEAFF. Written as DNA, the CDR3 is TGCGCCAGCAGTCTCTTGACAGGGGCGGCCTGGAGGACTGAAGCTTTCTTT. The chain recombines TRBV23-1 with TRBJ1-1; 8 nucleotides match TRBD1. TRBV23-1 falls under the ORF class, with uncertain function. Unmatched junction bases numbered 15, after V lost 4 bases and J lost 5 bases. The CDR3 sequence is 17 residues long.

The chain carries TRBV3-1 and TRBJ2-1; TRBD2 matches at 7 bases. CDR3 length: 15 residues. V shed 4 bases, J shed 1 base, and the junction held 4 bases outside the gene matches. Germline CDR1 LGHDT, CDR2 YNNKEL (reference sequence). CDR3 DNA: TGTGCCAGCAGCCCCGGACTAGGTTCCTACAATGAGCAGTTCTTC. Protein: CASSPGLGSYNEQFF.

The chain combines TRBV4-1 with TRBJ2-1; 7 nucleotides line up with TRBD2. J was trimmed by 4 bases and V by 0 bases; bases with no gene match: 6. The CDR3 consists of 16 residues. Germline CDR1 is MGHRA and CDR2 is YSYEKL. The CDR3 reads CASSQDGASGYNEQFF. The CDR3 nucleotides read TGCGCCAGCAGCCAAGATGGAGCTAGCGGATACAATGAGCAGTTCTTC.

This rearrangement joins TRBV10-2 to TRBJ2-3; D gene uncertain. Trimming cost V 5 bases and J 0 bases, with 9 bases left between them. Germline loops: CDR1 WSHSY, CDR2 SAAADI. The CDR3 totals 14 residues. The CDR3 DNA reads TGCGCCAGCAGTACGGCGGCTAGCACAGATACGCAGTATTTT. It yields the protein CASSTAASTDTQYF.

The genes are TRBV7-8 and TRBJ2-5, with 9 bases that match TRBD2. CDR3 size: 17 residues. V lost 1 base to trimming and J lost 5 bases; unmatched junction nucleotides: 11. CDR1 SGHVS and CDR2 FQNEAQ come from the germline V gene. The CDR3 DNA sequence: TGTGCCAGCAGCTTAGTGGTCGGGGCTAGCGGGACGGAGACCCAGTACTTC. The encoded protein is CASSLVVGASGTETQYF.

In nucleotides, the CDR3 is TGCGCCAGCAGCCAAGACTGGGTCAAGGATACGCAGTATTTT. This codes for CASSQDWVKDTQYF. V gene TRBV4-1 combines with J gene TRBJ2-3; D is unresolved. V was clipped by 0 bases and J by 6 bases, with 10 bases between them. CDR1 is MGHRA, CDR2 YSYEKL, per germline. This CDR3 region has 14 residues.

The rearrangement joins TRBV27 to TRBJ1-2; no clear D. V was pared by 6 bases and J by 3 bases, with 14 bases between. This CDR3 region has 14 residues. The germline V gene encodes CDR1 MNHEY and CDR2 SMNVEV (reference sequence). CDR3 in amino acids: CASRGPIDDYGYTF. In DNA, the CDR3 is TGTGCCAGCAGGGGCCCTATTGACGACTATGGCTACACCTTC.

The chain carries TRBV6-2 or TRBV6-3 and TRBJ2-1; D call uncertain. V dropped 0 bases and J dropped 10 bases, with 13 bases sitting between them. Germline loops: CDR1 MNHEY, CDR2 SVGEGT. The CDR3 totals 14 residues. CDR3 in DNA: TGTGCCAGCAGTTACTCCCTAGTGGGAATCGAGCAGTTCTTC. Translated, it gives CASSYSLVGIEQFF.

This clonotype was observed once. This chain connects TRBV20-1 to TRBJ2-1; 7 bases are shared with TRBD1. Germline-derived CDR1 and CDR2 are DFQATT and SNEGSKA (reference sequence). V lost 0 bases and J lost 0; bases outside the gene matches: 11. CDR3 size: 18 residues. CDR3 in amino acids: CSARDPKGATSSYNEQFF. In nucleotides, the CDR3 is TGCAGTGCTAGAGATCCCAAGGGGGCGACGAGCTCCTACAATGAGCAGTTCTTC.

The chain couples TRBV5-5 to TRBJ2-7, with D perhaps assigned TRBD1 or TRBD2 (5 bases each). Germline V gives CDR1 SGHKS, CDR2 YYEKEE (reference sequence). This CDR3 is built from 15 residues. V was pared by 4 bases and J by 5 bases, with 19 bases between. This chain's CDR3 is CASSLWVAWGDEQYF. The CDR3 DNA follows: TGTGCCAGCAGCCTCTGGGTAGCGTGGGGCGACGAGCAGTACTTC.

This clonotype was counted only a few times. The chain couples TRBV7-2 to TRBJ2-7, with D unresolved. V lost 3 bases and J lost 2, with 5 bases in between. Germline V gives CDR1 SGHTA, CDR2 FQGNSA. CDR3 length: 12 residues. CDR3 protein: CASSFLPYEQYF. The DNA for the CDR3 is TGTGCCAGCAGCTTTCTCCCCTACGAGCAGTACTTC.

This chain uses TRBV7-8 with TRBJ2-1; 11 bases are shared with TRBD2. The germline V gene has CDR1 SGHVS and CDR2 FQNEAQ. The CDR3 covers 16 residues. V lost 0 bases and J lost 7; bases outside the gene matches: 5. The CDR3 protein is CASSLALAGVVNEQFF. The CDR3 nucleotides are TGTGCCAGCAGCTTAGCACTAGCGGGAGTTGTGAATGAGCAGTTCTTC.

The chain couples TRBV9 to TRBJ1-1; the D gene is possibly TRBD1 (5 bases). CDR1 SGDLS and CDR2 YYNGEE come from the germline V gene. This CDR3 region has 15 residues. Trimming left V 0 bases short and J 3 bases short, with 12 bases between. The CDR3 loop reads CASSVGGGAYTEAFF. The CDR3 nucleotides read TGTGCCAGCAGCGTAGGTGGTGGGGCGTACACTGAAGCTTTCTTT.

CDR3 in amino acids: CSVVGTFEKLFF. For the CDR3, the DNA is TGCAGCGTTGTGGGCACGTTCGAAAAACTGTTTTTT. This chain connects TRBV29-1 to TRBJ1-4, with unresolved D. The CDR3 is made up of 12 amino acids. CDR1 SQVTM and CDR2 ANQGSEA come from the germline V gene. V was trimmed by 4 bases and J by 8 bases, leaving 11 bases between them.